The 12 T cell receptor beta chains below all came from one sample that was sequenced in a study of shared clonotypes between healthy human individuals. Libraries were prepared by immunoSEQ multiplex PCR; TCRdb keeps only in-frame clonotypes and omits some of them. This table holds more than 850,000 clones, about 84% found once. Sample: memory CD4+ T cells from PBMCs. Subset denoted: CD45RA-negative fraction. These receptors all stem from a man between 18 and 35 years old in good health. Some clones in this sample may be carry-over from other donors' samples.

Only one count was recorded for this clone. The V and J genes are TRBV5-1 and TRBJ2-1, with D tentatively TRBD2 (6 bases). V lost 0 bases and J lost 2, with 12 bases in between. This CDR3 is built from 16 residues. Germline V gene lookup returns CDR1 SGHRS and CDR2 YFSETQ. Here the CDR3 reads CASSLVPGATYNEQFF. CDR3 sequence (DNA): TGCGCCAGCAGCTTGGTTCCGGGAGCCACCTACAATGAGCAGTTCTTC. The variable domain in full, completed from reference TRBV5-1 and TRBJ2-1, reads KAGVTQTPRYLIKTRGQQVTLSCSPISGHRSVSWYQQTPGQGLQFLFEYFSETQRNKGNFPGRFSGRQFSNSRSEMNVSTLELGDSALYLCASSLVPGATYNEQFFGPGTRLTVL.

The chain is built from TRBV5-4 and TRBJ2-5, with 8 bases that match TRBD1. The ends lost 0 bases at V and 3 bases at J; junction bases unmatched: 4. This CDR3 comprises 15 residues. Germline CDR1 SGHNT, CDR2 YYREEE (reference sequence). CDR3 protein: CASSLGPGGKETQYF. CDR3 nucleotide sequence: TGTGCCAGCAGCTTGGGCCCAGGGGGCAAAGAGACCCAGTACTTC.

Regarding this clone: Other DNA sequences in this sample translate to the same CDR3. V is TRBV28 and J is TRBJ2-2; 7 bases align to TRBD2. CDR1 and CDR2 (germline): MDHEN, SYDVKM. With V trimmed by 5 bases and J by 5 bases, 8 bases remained unmatched. This CDR3 has 15 residues. The CDR3 here is CASSPGQGGTGELFF. CDR3 nucleotides: TGTGCCAGCAGTCCAGGCCAGGGAGGGACCGGGGAGCTGTTTTTT.

V usage is TRBV2 and J usage is TRBJ1-2; no definite D call. CDR1 is SNHLY, CDR2 FYNNEI, per germline. Trimming removed 5 bases at V and 5 bases at J, with 15 bases between. This CDR3 is built from 14 residues. The CDR3 DNA follows: TGTGCCAGCAGTAACCCACAGCGCTCTTATGGCTACACCTTC. This sequence encodes CASSNPQRSYGYTF.

The chain links TRBV28 to TRBJ2-5; 7 bases fit TRBD2. V shed 10 bases and J 6 bases; nucleotides not matched to a gene: 8. This CDR3 contains 12 residues. Per germline, CDR1 MDHEN and CDR2 SYDVKM. CDR3 residues: CATLTSLKTQYF. CDR3 nucleotide sequence: TGTGCCACCCTGACTAGCTTGAAGACCCAGTACTTC.

The rearrangement uses TRBV7-2 and TRBJ2-7, with D perhaps given as TRBD1 or TRBD2 (6 bases each). V shed 5 bases and J shed 1 base, with 12 bases lying between them. Germline V CDR1 and CDR2: SGHTA, FQGNSA. This CDR3 contains 14 residues. CDR3 in amino acids: CASSQGRGSYEQYF. DNA for the CDR3: TGTGCCAGCAGCCAGGGGCGGGGTTCCTACGAGCAGTACTTC.

CDR3 in amino acids: CAWSVSYEQYF. CDR3 bases: TGTGCCTGGAGTGTGTCCTACGAGCAGTACTTC. The rearrangement uses TRBV30 and TRBJ2-5; D remains ambiguous. The J call may be faulty, since TRBJ2-7 better matches the DNA end. The CDR3 is 11 residues long. Looked up from germline, CDR1 is GTSNPN and CDR2 is SVGIG (reference sequence).

V is TRBV9 and J is TRBJ2-3; 15 nucleotides align to TRBD2. The CDR3 is 17 residues long. V shed 0 bases, J shed 3 bases, and the junction held 2 bases outside the gene matches. The germline V gene has CDR1 SGDLS and CDR2 YYNGEE. The chain's CDR3 is CASSVGGLAGGTDTQYF. CDR3 bases: TGTGCCAGCAGCGTAGGGGGACTAGCGGGAGGAACAGATACGCAGTATTTT.

The rearrangement uses TRBV6-1 and TRBJ2-1; D unclear. Germline loops: CDR1 MNHNS, CDR2 SASEGT. With 6 bases removed from V and 0 bases from J, the gap between germline ends came to 9 bases. The CDR3 totals 14 residues. The CDR3 protein is CASRVANSYNEQFF. CDR3 coding DNA: TGTGCCAGCAGGGTTGCCAACTCCTACAATGAGCAGTTCTTC.

This chain links TRBV9 with TRBJ1-1, with TRBD1 matching over 11 bases. Trimming removed 6 bases from V and 6 bases from J; junction bases left unmatched: 16. Germline lookup yields CDR1 SGDLS and CDR2 YYNGEE. CDR3 length: 17 amino acids. The CDR3 is CASNRGQGAYPSAEAFF. Here the CDR3 DNA reads TGTGCCAGCAACAGAGGACAGGGGGCGTACCCTTCGGCTGAAGCTTTCTTT.

The genes are TRBV12-2 and TRBJ1-5. TRBV12-2 is a listed pseudogene. The CDR3 is 17 residues long. The CDR3 nucleotides are TGTGCAAGTCGCGAGAGGGGCTTGGAGGTTAGCAATCAGCCCCAGCATTTT. It specifies CASRERGLEVSNQPQHF.

The CDR3 reads CASSLDRPREGYTF. CDR3 DNA sequence: TGTGCCAGCAGCTTAGATCGGCCTCGAGAAGGCTACACCTTC. The rearrangement joins TRBV7-2 to TRBJ1-2; no clear D gene. Germline CDR1 and CDR2: SGHTA and FQGNSA. The CDR3 spans 14 residues. V lost 1 base and J lost 8, with 14 bases in between.